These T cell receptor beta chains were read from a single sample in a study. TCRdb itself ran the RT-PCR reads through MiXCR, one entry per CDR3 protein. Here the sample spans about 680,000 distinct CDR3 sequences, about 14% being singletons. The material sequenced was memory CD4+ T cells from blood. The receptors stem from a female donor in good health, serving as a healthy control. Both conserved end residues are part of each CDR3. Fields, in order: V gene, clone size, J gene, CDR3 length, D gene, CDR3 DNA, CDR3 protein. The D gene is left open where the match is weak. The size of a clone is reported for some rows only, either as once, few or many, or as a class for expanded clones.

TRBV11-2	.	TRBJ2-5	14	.	TGTGCCAGCAGGGCGGACAGCCCCCAAGAGACCCAGTACTTC	CASRADSPQETQYF
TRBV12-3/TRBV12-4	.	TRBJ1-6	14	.	TGTGCCAGCAGTTTAGGAGGGGGAACTTCACCCCTCCACTTT	CASSLGGGTSPLHF
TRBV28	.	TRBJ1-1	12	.	TGTGCCAGCAGGAGCGGCGGTCTTGAAGCTTTCTTT	CASRSGGLEAFF
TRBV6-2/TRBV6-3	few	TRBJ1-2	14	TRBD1	TGTGCCAGCAGATGGGACAGGGAATTCTATGGCTACACCTTC	CASRWDREFYGYTF
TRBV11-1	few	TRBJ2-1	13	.	TGTGCCAGCAGCTTAAATGGCGTGGATGAGCAGTTCTTC	CASSLNGVDEQFF
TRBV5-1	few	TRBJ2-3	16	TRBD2	TGCGCCAGCAGTCCTCTAGCGGGAAGAAGCACAGATACGCAGTATTTT	CASSPLAGRSTDTQYF
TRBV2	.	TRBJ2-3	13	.	TGTGCCAGCAGTGTTGGGTCCGTAGATACGCAGTATTTT	CASSVGSVDTQYF
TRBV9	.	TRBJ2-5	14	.	TGTGCCAGCAGCGCTGGGGGGAATAAAGAGACCCAGTACTTC	CASSAGGNKETQYF
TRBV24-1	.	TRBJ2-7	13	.	TGTGCCACCAGTCCGCGGGACACCTACGAGCAGTACTTC	CATSPRDTYEQYF
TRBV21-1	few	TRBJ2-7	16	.	TGTGCCAGCAGCAAAGCAAGGACCCATCGCTCCTACGAGCAGTACTTC	CASSKARTHRSYEQYF
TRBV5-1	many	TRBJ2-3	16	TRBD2	TGCGCCAGCAGCTCCGGGACTAGCGGGAGGCCAGATACGCAGTATTTT	CASSSGTSGRPDTQYF
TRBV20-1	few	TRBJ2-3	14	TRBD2	TGCAGTGCCGACGGGAGGGTTAGCACAGATACGCAGTATTTT	CSADGRVSTDTQYF
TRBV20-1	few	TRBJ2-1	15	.	TGCAGTGCCCCGAAGGCCCTTTTTACTTACAATGAGCAGTTCTTC	CSAPKALFTYNEQFF
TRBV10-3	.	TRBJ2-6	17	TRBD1	TGTGCCATCAGCCCAGATCCAGGGGGCTCTGGGGCCAACGTCCTGACTTTC	CAISPDPGGSGANVLTF
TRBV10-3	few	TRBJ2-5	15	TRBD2	TGTGCCATCGGTAGCGGGAGGGAGAGAGAAGAGACCCAGTACTTC	CAIGSGREREETQYF
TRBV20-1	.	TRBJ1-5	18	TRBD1	TGCAGTGCTAGAGATATTTGGGGGACAGGGGGCAGCAATCAGCCCCAGCATTTT	CSARDIWGTGGSNQPQHF
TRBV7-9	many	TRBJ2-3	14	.	TGTGCCAGCAGCTTTTCTACCCGCACAGATACGCAGTATTTT	CASSFSTRTDTQYF
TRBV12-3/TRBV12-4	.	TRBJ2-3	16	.	TGTGCCAGCAGTTTCTCAGGGGCAAATCGCACAGATACGCAGTATTTT	CASSFSGANRTDTQYF
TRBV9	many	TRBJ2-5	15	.	TGTGCCAGCAGCGTAGTGGACGTTCGGACGGGGACCCAGTACTTC	CASSVVDVRTGTQYF
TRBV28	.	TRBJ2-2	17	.	TGTGCCAGCAGTTCCCGTGGTTCTAGGGCATGGCCCGGGGAGCTGTTTTTT	CASSSRGSRAWPGELFF
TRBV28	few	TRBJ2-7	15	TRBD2	TGTGCCAGCAGGGCCTCCGGGACTAGCGGGAGCGGCTCCTACTTC	CASRASGTSGSGSYF
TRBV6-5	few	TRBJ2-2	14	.	TGTGCCAGCAGTAAGACTTTTAACACCGGGGAGCTGTTTTTT	CASSKTFNTGELFF
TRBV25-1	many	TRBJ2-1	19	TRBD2	TGTGCCAGCAGTGCGAGCGGGAGTACTAGCGGGAGTTGGAGGAATGAGCAGTTCTTC	CASSASGSTSGSWRNEQFF
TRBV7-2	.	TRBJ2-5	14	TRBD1	TGTGCCAGCAGCTCCACAGGGGGCGGGGGGACCCAGTACTTC	CASSSTGGGGTQYF
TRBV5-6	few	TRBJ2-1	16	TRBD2	TGTGCCAGCAGCCCATCTAGCGGGAGGAGGGGGAATGAGCAGTTCTTC	CASSPSSGRRGNEQFF